These T cell receptor beta chains were read from a single sample in a study of cytomegalovirus exposure and HLA in healthy donors. The repertoire was sequenced with immunoSEQ multiplex PCR; TCRdb's copy has only in-frame clones and lacks some. Here the sample spans about 150,000 clones, roughly 88% being singletons. Input material: PBMCs. All receptors come from a woman between 40 and 55 years old in good health and CMV-seronegative. Each CDR3 is given with its conserved first and last residue. D genes are given only for firm matches. Clone size is given for some rows only: seen once, a few or many times, or a class if the clone is expanded.

v_gene,abundance,j_gene,d_gene,CDR3aa,CDR3nt
TRBV11-3,NA,TRBJ2-7,NA,CASSSDLQGTHEQYF,TGTGCCAGCAGCTCAGACCTCCAGGGGACCCACGAGCAGTACTTC
TRBV5-1,once,TRBJ2-2,NA,CASSLIEPTGELFF,TGCGCCAGCAGCTTAATAGAGCCCACCGGGGAGCTGTTTTTT
TRBV11-3,few,TRBJ2-3,NA,CASSLADRGYTDTQYF,TGTGCCAGCAGCTTAGCGGACAGAGGATACACAGATACGCAGTATTTT
TRBV19,NA,TRBJ2-5,TRBD2,CASSIRRSGRAGETQYF,TGTGCCAGTAGTATAAGGAGGAGCGGGAGAGCAGGAGAGACCCAGTACTTC
TRBV10-3,once,TRBJ2-3,NA,CAIREDQATDTQYF,TGTGCCATCAGGGAGGACCAGGCTACAGATACGCAGTATTTT
TRBV6-5,NA,TRBJ1-5,TRBD1,CASSIQGAGQPQHF,TGTGCCAGCAGTATTCAGGGGGCCGGGCAGCCCCAGCATTTT
TRBV4-2,NA,TRBJ1-3,NA,CASSQVPGAFGNTIYF,TGTGCCAGCAGCCAAGTTCCAGGGGCCTTTGGAAACACCATATATTTT
TRBV4-3,NA,TRBJ2-3,TRBD1,CASSQDQGGTGTDTQYF,TGCGCCAGCAGCCAAGATCAAGGGGGGACAGGGACAGATACGCAGTATTTT
TRBV18,NA,TRBJ2-7,NA,CASSPSRQIAYEQYF,TGTGCCAGCTCACCATCTAGACAGATAGCCTACGAGCAGTACTTC
TRBV2,NA,TRBJ2-5,NA,CASRLETQYF,TGTGCCAGCCGACTAGAGACCCAGTACTTC
TRBV5-1,NA,TRBJ1-2,NA,CASSPPTGSDGYTF,TGCGCCAGCAGCCCGCCTACAGGGTCGGATGGCTACACCTTC
TRBV11-3,NA,TRBJ1-2,NA,CASSLDQGTGYTF,TGTGCCAGCAGCTTAGACCAGGGTACGGGCTACACCTTC
TRBV21-1,NA,TRBJ2-3,NA,CASSKSGLAGVPDTQYF,TGTGCCAGCAGCAAATCCGGACTAGCGGGAGTCCCCGATACGCAGTATTTT
TRBV19,NA,TRBJ2-1,NA,CASSTDLPGQRKQFF,TGTGCCAGTAGTACTGATCTGCCGGGACAACGAAAGCAGTTCTTC
TRBV11-3,NA,TRBJ2-1,TRBD2,CASSLDWASGSKFEQFF,TGTGCCAGCAGCTTAGATTGGGCTAGCGGGAGTAAGTTTGAGCAGTTCTTC
TRBV6-6,NA,TRBJ2-5,TRBD2,CASRAGGPETQYF,TGTGCCAGCCGGGCGGGAGGGCCCGAGACCCAGTACTTC
TRBV27,NA,TRBJ1-2,NA,CASSLGRNYGYTF,TGTGCCAGCAGTTTAGGGCGCAACTATGGCTACACCTTC
TRBV4-3,NA,TRBJ2-1,NA,CASSQDGNRLNEQFF,TGCGCCAGCAGCCAAGATGGGAACAGGCTGAATGAGCAGTTCTTC
TRBV7-3,few,TRBJ2-5,TRBD1,CASSLQGAGETQYF,TGTGCCAGCAGCTTGCAGGGGGCGGGCGAGACCCAGTACTTC
TRBV10-3,NA,TRBJ1-2,TRBD1,CAISEPTGDNYGYTF,TGTGCCATCAGTGAGCCGACAGGGGACAACTATGGCTACACCTTC
TRBV6-4,NA,TRBJ2-3,TRBD2,CASSDAGGSDTQYF,TGTGCCAGCAGTGACGCGGGAGGCTCAGATACGCAGTATTTT
TRBV7-2,NA,TRBJ2-7,NA,CASSLAVGAYEQYF,TGTGCCAGCAGCTTAGCAGTGGGAGCGTACGAGCAGTACTTC
TRBV5-4,NA,TRBJ2-7,TRBD2,CASSPGGLAALYEQYF,TGTGCCAGCAGCCCGGGGGGACTAGCGGCACTCTACGAGCAGTACTTC
TRBV11-3,NA,TRBJ2-7,NA,CASSSVETYEQYF,TGTGCCAGCAGCTCGGTGGAGACCTACGAGCAGTACTTC
TRBV11-3,NA,TRBJ2-2,NA,CASSQPGHYTGELFF,TGTGCCAGCAGCCAGCCGGGACACTACACCGGGGAGCTGTTTTTT
TRBV5-1,NA,TRBJ2-1,TRBD2,CASSRTAGYNEQFF,TGCGCCAGCAGCAGAACAGCGGGGTACAATGAGCAGTTCTTC
TRBV5-1,NA,TRBJ2-1,NA,CASSVEGGSYNEQFF,TGCGCCAGCAGCGTAGAAGGGGGTTCCTACAATGAGCAGTTCTTC
TRBV11-3,NA,TRBJ2-7,NA,CASSWSGTAYEQYF,TGTGCCAGCAGCTGGAGCGGAACGGCCTACGAGCAGTACTTC